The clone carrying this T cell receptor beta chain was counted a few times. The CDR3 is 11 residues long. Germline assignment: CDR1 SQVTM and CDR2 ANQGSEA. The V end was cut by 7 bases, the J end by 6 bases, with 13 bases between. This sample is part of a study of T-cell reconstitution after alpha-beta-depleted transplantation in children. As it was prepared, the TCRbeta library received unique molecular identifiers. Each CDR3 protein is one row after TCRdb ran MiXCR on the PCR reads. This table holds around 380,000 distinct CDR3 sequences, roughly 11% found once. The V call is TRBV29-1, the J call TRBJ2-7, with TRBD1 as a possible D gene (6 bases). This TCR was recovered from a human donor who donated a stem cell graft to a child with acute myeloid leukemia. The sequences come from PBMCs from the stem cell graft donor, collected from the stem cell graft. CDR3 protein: CSAGGSSEQYF. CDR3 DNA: TGCAGCGCTGGGGGCTCGTCCGAGCAGTACTTC.